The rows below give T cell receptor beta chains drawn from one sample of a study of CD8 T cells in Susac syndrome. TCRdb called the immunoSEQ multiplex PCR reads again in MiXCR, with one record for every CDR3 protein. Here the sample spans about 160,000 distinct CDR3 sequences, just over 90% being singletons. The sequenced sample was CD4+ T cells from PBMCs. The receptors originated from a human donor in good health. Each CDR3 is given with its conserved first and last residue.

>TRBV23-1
CASSQSPQGDYGYTF
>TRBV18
CASSRQGAGANVLTF
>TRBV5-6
CASSWAGDGYTF
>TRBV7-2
CASSSLGWSEQYF
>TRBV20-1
CSAKGQNNQPQHF
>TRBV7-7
CASSARPQADTQYF
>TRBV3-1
CASSSPSQRPTDTQYF
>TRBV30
CAWTGQSNTEAFF
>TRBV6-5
CASRGTGGHYEQYF
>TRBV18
CASSPGAGGLNTEAFF
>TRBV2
CASSERGYEQYF
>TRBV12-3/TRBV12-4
CASSFWDRIHEQYF
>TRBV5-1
CASSTGLSDFTGELFF
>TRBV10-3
CATKDGTYEQYF
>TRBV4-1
CASSQETGGGREKLFF
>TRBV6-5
CASSYLRNQPQHF
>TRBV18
CASSPQGARSPLHF
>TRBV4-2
CASSLDLAGLYEQYF
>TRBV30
CAWSFKVGYEQYF
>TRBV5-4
CASSSPGQVGGNTIYF
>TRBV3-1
CASSQGYSAYEQYF
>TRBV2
CASSGGGADTQYF
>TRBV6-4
CASSEAGGNIQYF
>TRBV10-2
CASSEGQEETQYF
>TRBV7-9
CASSPASSGGSSSYNEQFF
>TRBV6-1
CASSSHLVDNSPLHF
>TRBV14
CASSLQGRDTIYF
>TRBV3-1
CASSPPGRYEQYF
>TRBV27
CASSVDWTGNQPQHF